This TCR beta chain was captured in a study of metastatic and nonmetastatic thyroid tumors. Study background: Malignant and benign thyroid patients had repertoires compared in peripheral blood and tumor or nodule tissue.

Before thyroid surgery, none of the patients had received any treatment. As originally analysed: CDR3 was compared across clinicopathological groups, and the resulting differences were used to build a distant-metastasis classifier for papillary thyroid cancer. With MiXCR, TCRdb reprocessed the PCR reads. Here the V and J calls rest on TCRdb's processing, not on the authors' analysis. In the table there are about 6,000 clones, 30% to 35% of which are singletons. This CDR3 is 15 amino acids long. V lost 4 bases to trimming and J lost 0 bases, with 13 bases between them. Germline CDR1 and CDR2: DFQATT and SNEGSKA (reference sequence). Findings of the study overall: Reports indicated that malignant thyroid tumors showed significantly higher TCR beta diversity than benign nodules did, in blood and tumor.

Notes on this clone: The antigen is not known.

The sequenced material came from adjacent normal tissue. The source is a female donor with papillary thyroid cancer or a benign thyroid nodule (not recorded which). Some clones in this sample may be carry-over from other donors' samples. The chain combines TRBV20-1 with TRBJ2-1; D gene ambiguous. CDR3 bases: TGCAGTGCTACCCCCACTATCTTCTCCTACAATGAGCAGTTCTTC. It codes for CSATPTIFSYNEQFF.